The entry below describes one TCR beta chain. Its antigen is unidentified. The sample is drawn from a study of OX40 agonist ivuxolimab in advanced cancers. General study points: Antigen specificity of clonally expanded peripheral T cells was not established.

CDR1 and CDR2 (germline): MNHNS, SASEGT. This CDR3 is 14 amino acids long. Trimming left V 2 bases short and J 3 bases short, with 8 bases between. Sequenced by immunoSEQ multiplex PCR; TCRdb stores in-frame clones only, minus some. The sample has about 100,000 clones, around nine tenths seen once. This receptor was taken from an adult with an advanced solid tumor such as melanoma, head and neck, liver or kidney cancer. This chain links TRBV6-1 with TRBJ1-5; no clear D gene. The sequenced sample was CD4+ or CD8+ T cells sorted from blood, obtained in a trial of the OX40 agonist ivuxolimab. This CDR3 is CASSENRVNQPQHF. The CDR3 DNA reads TGTGCCAGCAGTGAAAATAGGGTCAATCAGCCCCAGCATTTT.